The rows below give T cell receptor beta chains drawn from one sample of a study of post-analysis software for immune sequencing data. In TCRdb, the PCR reads were re-called with MiXCR into one record per CDR3 protein. The sample records about 820,000 distinct CDR3 sequences, 53% being singletons. Sequenced input: blood. The origin of the receptors is a girl aged 5-17 years with multiple sclerosis. CDR3s include the opening cysteine and the closing phenylalanine or tryptophan. The D gene is left open where the match is weak. Clone size is given for some rows only: seen once, a few or many times, or a class if the clone is expanded.

V gene,CDR3 length,J gene,clone size,D gene,CDR3 DNA,CDR3 protein
TRBV20-1,13,TRBJ2-1,few,.,TGCAGTGCTAGTAGGCAGACCTACAATGAGCAGTTCTTC,CSASRQTYNEQFF
TRBV2,17,TRBJ2-5,.,TRBD2,TGTGCCAGCAGTGAAAGACTAGCGGGGATGAACCAAGAGACCCAGTACTTC,CASSERLAGMNQETQYF
TRBV28,18,TRBJ2-6,.,.,TGTGCCAGCCGCCCCCCTAGTTCCCCAGGGCCTGGGGCCAACGTCCTGACTTTC,CASRPPSSPGPGANVLTF
TRBV9,15,TRBJ2-3,.,.,TGTGCCAGCAGCGTACGAGGACAAAGCACAGATACGCAGTATTTT,CASSVRGQSTDTQYF
TRBV25-1,14,TRBJ1-2,.,.,TGTGCCAGCAGTGAAACCCAGGGGATCTATGGCTACACCTTC,CASSETQGIYGYTF
TRBV29-1,11,TRBJ2-1,.,.,TGCAGCGTTGAAGTTAACAATGAGCAGTTCTTC,CSVEVNNEQFF
TRBV20-1,15,TRBJ2-3,.,TRBD2,TGCAGTGCGCCGCTTCGGCTAGCGGGACCCGATACGCAGTATTTT,CSAPLRLAGPDTQYF
TRBV14,15,TRBJ2-1,.,TRBD1,TGTGCCAGCAGCCCCCAAGGACAGGTGAATTATGAGCAGTTCTTC,CASSPQGQVNYEQFF
TRBV9,14,TRBJ2-1,.,.,TGTGCCAGCAGCGTAGCTACGACCTACAATGAGCAGTTCTTC,CASSVATTYNEQFF
TRBV7-9,14,TRBJ2-3,once,.,TGTGCCAGCAGCCCGTACGGGGGCGCAGATACGCAGTATTTT,CASSPYGGADTQYF
TRBV25-1,13,TRBJ2-5,.,.,TGTGCCAGCAGTGAATTATGGGAAGAGACCCAGTACTTC,CASSELWEETQYF
TRBV6-6,13,TRBJ1-2,.,TRBD1,TGTGCCAGCAGTTACGGGGACAGCTATGGCTACACCTTC,CASSYGDSYGYTF
TRBV6-1,15,TRBJ2-7,.,.,TGTGCCAGCAGTGAAGTGGTGGGCCTCTCCTACGAGCAGTACTTC,CASSEVVGLSYEQYF
TRBV20-1,14,TRBJ1-2,.,.,TGCAGTGCTAGAGGCAGGGGTGGGCACTATGGCTACACCTTC,CSARGRGGHYGYTF
TRBV6-1,15,TRBJ1-4,few,.,TGTGCCAGCAGCCCCCGACAGCCGGGAAATGAAAAACTGTTTTTT,CASSPRQPGNEKLFF
TRBV7-8,16,TRBJ2-3,few,.,TGTGCCAGCATTCCAAGGGACACTTGGGGCACAGATACGCAGTATTTT,CASIPRDTWGTDTQYF
TRBV20-1,13,TRBJ1-2,.,.,TGCAGTGCTAGCGGGGGGGCCGGCTATGGCTACACCTTC,CSASGGAGYGYTF
TRBV15,16,TRBJ1-4,.,.,TGTGCCACCAGCAGAGTATACAGTGCAACTAATGAAAAACTGTTTTTT,CATSRVYSATNEKLFF
TRBV5-1,18,TRBJ2-7,.,TRBD2,TGCGCCAGCAGCACGGGACTAGCGGGAGGATACTCCTACAATGAGCAGTACTTC,CASSTGLAGGYSYNEQYF
TRBV15,16,TRBJ2-7,.,TRBD2,TGTGCCACCAGCACCCTCAGCGGCGGGAGAGGTTACGAGCAGTACTTC,CATSTLSGGRGYEQYF
TRBV20-1,16,TRBJ2-1,few,TRBD2,TGCAGTGCTCAACCACTGACTAGCGGGAGCTACAATGAGCAGTTCTTC,CSAQPLTSGSYNEQFF
TRBV14,12,TRBJ1-1,.,.,TGTGCCAGCAGCCAATTCCATACTGAAGCTTTCTTT,CASSQFHTEAFF